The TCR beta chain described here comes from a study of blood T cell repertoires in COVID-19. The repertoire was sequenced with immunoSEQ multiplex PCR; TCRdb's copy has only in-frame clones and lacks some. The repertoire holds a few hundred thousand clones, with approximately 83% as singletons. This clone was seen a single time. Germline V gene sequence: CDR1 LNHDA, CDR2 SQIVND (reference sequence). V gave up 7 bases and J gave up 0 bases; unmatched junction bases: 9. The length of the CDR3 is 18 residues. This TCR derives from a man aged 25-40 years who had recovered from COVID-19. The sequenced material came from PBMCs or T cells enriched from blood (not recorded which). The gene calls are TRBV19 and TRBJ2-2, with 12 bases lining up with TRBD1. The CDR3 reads CASTRDRGLYANTGELFF. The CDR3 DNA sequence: TGTGCCAGTACCCGGGACAGGGGGCTTTACGCGAACACCGGGGAGCTGTTTTTT.